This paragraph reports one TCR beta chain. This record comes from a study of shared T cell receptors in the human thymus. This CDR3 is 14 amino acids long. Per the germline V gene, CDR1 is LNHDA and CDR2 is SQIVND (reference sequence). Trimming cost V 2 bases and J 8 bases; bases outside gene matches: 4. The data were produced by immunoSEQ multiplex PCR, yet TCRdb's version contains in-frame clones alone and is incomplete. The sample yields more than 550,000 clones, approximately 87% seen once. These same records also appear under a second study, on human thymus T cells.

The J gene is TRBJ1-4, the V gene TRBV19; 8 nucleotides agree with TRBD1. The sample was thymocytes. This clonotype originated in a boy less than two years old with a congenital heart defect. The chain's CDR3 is CASSIQGAREKLFF. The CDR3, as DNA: TGTGCCAGTAGTATACAGGGGGCACGGGAAAAACTGTTTTTT. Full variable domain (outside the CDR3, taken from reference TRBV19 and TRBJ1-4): DGGITQSPKYLFRKEGQNVTLSCEQNLNHDAMYWYRQDPGQGLRLIYYSQIVNDFQKGDIAEGYSVSREKKESFPLTVTSAQKNPTAFYLCASSIQGAREKLFFGSGTQLSVL.